This TCR beta chain was captured by sequencing in a study of cytomegalovirus exposure and HLA in healthy donors. About this clone itself: No antigen is known for it.

Broader study findings: Some V segments could not be told apart, so they were left out, TRBV6-2 and TRBV6-3 among them.

Primers: 60 Vbeta forward and 13 Jbeta reverse. The table came from immunoSEQ multiplex PCR; TCRdb's copy has only in-frame clones and leaves some out. The sample carries some 140,000 clones, around three quarters recorded once. Germline CDR1 is SEHNR and CDR2 is FQNEAQ (reference sequence). V lost 4 bases to trimming and J lost 7 bases, with 14 bases between them. This CDR3 has 13 amino acids. The V and J genes are TRBV7-9 and TRBJ2-7; D not certain. The sequence derives from a woman aged 35 to 49 in good health and CMV-seronegative. Source material: PBMCs. CDR3 loop: CASSWPAVTEQYF. The CDR3 DNA is TGTGCCAGCAGCTGGCCGGCGGTCACGGAGCAGTACTTC.